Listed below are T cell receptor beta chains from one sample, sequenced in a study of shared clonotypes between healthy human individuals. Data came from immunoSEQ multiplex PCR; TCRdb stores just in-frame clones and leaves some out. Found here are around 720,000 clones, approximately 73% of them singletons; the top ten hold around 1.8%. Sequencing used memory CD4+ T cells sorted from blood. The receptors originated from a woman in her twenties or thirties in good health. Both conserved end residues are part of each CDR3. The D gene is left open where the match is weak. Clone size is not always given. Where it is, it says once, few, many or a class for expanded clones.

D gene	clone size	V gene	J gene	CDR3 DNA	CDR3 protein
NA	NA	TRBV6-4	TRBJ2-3	TGTGCCAGCAGTGCGGCCGCTTTGAGCACAGATACGCAGTATTTT	CASSAAALSTDTQYF
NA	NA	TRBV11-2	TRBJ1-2	TGTGCCAGCAGCTTGAGGGCGATTCCACCGATTTCTTTC	CASSLRAIPPISF
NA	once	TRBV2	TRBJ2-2	TGTGCCAGCAGTGAAGCACGAGGTGGCGGGGAGCTGTTTTTT	CASSEARGGGELFF
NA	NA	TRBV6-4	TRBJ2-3	TGTGCCAGCAGTGACCCACAGGAAGGCACAGATACGCAGTATTTT	CASSDPQEGTDTQYF
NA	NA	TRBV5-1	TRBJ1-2	TGCGCCAGCAGCTTAGATATTAGAGCTAACTATGGCTACACCTTC	CASSLDIRANYGYTF
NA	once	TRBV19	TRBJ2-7	TGTGCCAGCAGATCTAAGGCCCAGGCCTCCTACGAGCAGTACTTC	CASRSKAQASYEQYF
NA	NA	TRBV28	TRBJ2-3	TGTGCCACCAAGACGGTGGATGGTAATATGGATACGCAGTATTTT	CATKTVDGNMDTQYF
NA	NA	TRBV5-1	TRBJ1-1	TGCGCCAGCAGCTTGGAAGGGGGAGCGAACACTGAAGCTTTCTTT	CASSLEGGANTEAFF
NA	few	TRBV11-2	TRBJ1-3	TGTGCCAGCAGCTCGGGGAGGGGCTCTGGAAACACCATATATTTT	CASSSGRGSGNTIYF
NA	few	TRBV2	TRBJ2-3	TGTGCCAGCAGTGAAGAGGGGCAGGGAGGAACAGATACGCAGTATTTT	CASSEEGQGGTDTQYF
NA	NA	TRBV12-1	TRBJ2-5	TGTGCCAGCAGCTCCCTTAGCGTCCCGGGAGAGACCCAGTACTTC	CASSSLSVPGETQYF
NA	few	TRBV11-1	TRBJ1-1	TGTGCCAGCAGCACTCAGAGGGACACTGAAGCTTTCTTT	CASSTQRDTEAFF
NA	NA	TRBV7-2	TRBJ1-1	TGTGCCAGCAGTTCACCGAACACTGAAGCTTTCTTT	CASSSPNTEAFF
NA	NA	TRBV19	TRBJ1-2	TGTGCCAGTAGGGCGACAGGATCCTCAGCTAACTATGGCTACACCTTC	CASRATGSSANYGYTF
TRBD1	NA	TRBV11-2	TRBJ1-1	TGTGCCAGCAGCTTAGCCATACAGGGGAAAAACACTGAAGCTTTCTTT	CASSLAIQGKNTEAFF
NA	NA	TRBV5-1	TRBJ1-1	TGCGCCAGTACCTCAGGGTTGAACACTGAAGCTTTCTTT	CASTSGLNTEAFF